One sample yielded the 29 T cell receptor beta chains listed below, sequenced in a study of cytomegalovirus exposure and HLA in healthy donors (dated by TCRdb to the late 2010s). Library method: the immunoSEQ multiplex PCR assay. The multiplex PCR relied on a mix of 60 forward primers for TCR Vbeta segments and 13 reverse primers for TCR Jbeta segments. The table comes from immuneACCESS by way of TCRdb, which keeps in-frame sequences with V and J called. Part of the clones is missing from these tables; in studies checked, under half for an unresolved V gene and the rest for unknown reasons. The sample's own table lists roughly 80,000 clones. About 0.5% of the sample is in the top ten clones. Sample: PBMCs. The source is a man in his forties or fifties in good health and CMV-seronegative.

The chain has TRBV19 and TRBJ2-5; D might be TRBD1 (5 bases). CDR1 LNHDA and CDR2 SQIVND come from the germline V gene (reference sequence). Between the trimmed V and J ends, which lost 6 bases and 2 bases, there was a span of 22 bases. CDR3 length: 17 amino acids. CDR3 amino acids: CASSPIAPGSPQETQYF. CDR3 DNA: TGTGCCAGTAGCCCAATCGCCCCAGGGTCCCCGCAAGAGACCCAGTACTTC.

The gene calls are TRBV7-6 and TRBJ2-3; perhaps TRBD2 as D (6 bases). The CDR3 runs 13 residues. Germline V gene data show CDR1 as SGHVS and CDR2 as FNYEAQ. V lost 4 bases and J lost 5, with 10 bases in between. CDR3 sequence (DNA): TGTGCCAGCAGCTCTATTAGCGGAGATACGCAGTATTTT. Translating gives CASSSISGDTQYF.

The genes are TRBV29-1 and TRBJ2-7; 8 bases fit TRBD1. CDR1 is SQVTM, CDR2 ANQGSEA, per germline. CDR3 size: 14 residues. V dropped 4 bases and J dropped 5; count of bases not matched to a gene: 10. The CDR3 protein is CSVGSLQGVHEQYF. The CDR3 coding sequence is TGCAGCGTTGGGAGCCTACAGGGGGTCCACGAGCAGTACTTC.

The rearrangement uses TRBV19 and TRBJ1-6, with 9 positions matching TRBD1. V was pared by 6 bases and J by 7 bases, with 7 bases of the junction left unmatched. The CDR3 sequence is 15 residues long. Germline V gene lookup returns CDR1 LNHDA and CDR2 SQIVND (reference sequence). Here the CDR3 reads CASSYQTGGNSPLHF. CDR3 sequence (DNA): TGTGCCAGTAGCTATCAGACAGGGGGAAATTCACCCCTCCACTTT.

The chain carries TRBV7-2 and TRBJ2-5; D may be TRBD1 (6 bases). The last part of the DNA fits TRBJ2-7 better; the J call may be wrong. The CDR3 sequence is 14 residues long. The germline V gene has CDR1 SGHTA and CDR2 FQGNSA. The CDR3 nucleotides are TGTGCCAGCAGCTTTCGGACAGCAGATTACGAGCAGTACTTC. Translated, it gives CASSFRTADYEQYF.

J is TRBJ1-2 and V is TRBV10-3; D ambiguous. The CDR3 length is 12 residues. Trimming pared 7 bases from V and 1 base from J, leaving 7 bases between. Germline values: CDR1 ENHRY, CDR2 SYGVKD. CDR3 residues: CAIIQFNYGYTF. Written as DNA, the CDR3 is TGTGCCATCATTCAGTTTAACTATGGCTACACCTTC.

This rearrangement joins TRBV28 to TRBJ1-2; TRBD1 matches 8 bases. Germline V gives CDR1 MDHEN, CDR2 SYDVKM. The V and J ends lost 3 bases and 7 bases, in that order; junction bases with no gene match: 7. The CDR3 totals 14 residues. In DNA, the CDR3 is TGTGCCAGCAGTTTGATGGGCAGGGGGCCTGGCTACACCTTC. It encodes CASSLMGRGPGYTF.

The chain uses TRBV6-6 and TRBJ1-2; the D is unclear. Germline values: CDR1 MNHNY, CDR2 SVGAGI (reference sequence). The CDR3 consists of 13 residues. V was shortened by 6 bases and J by 5 bases, with 13 bases between the two germline ends. The CDR3 sequence is CASSPFGSYGYTF. CDR3 sequence (DNA): TGTGCCAGCAGCCCCTTTGGGAGTTATGGCTACACCTTC.

This rearrangement joins TRBV6-5 to TRBJ1-4; 8 bases agree with TRBD1. With 6 bases clipped from V and 1 base from J, the junction kept 4 bases outside the gene matches. Germline V gene sequence: CDR1 MNHEY, CDR2 SVGAGI. The CDR3 spans 15 residues. CDR3 DNA: TGTGCCAGCAGAGGTGGGACAGGAACTAATGAAAAACTGTTTTTT. Translated, it gives CASRGGTGTNEKLFF.

The chain links TRBV5-1 to TRBJ2-7; D gene ambiguous. V lost 0 bases, J lost 2 bases, and 12 bases lay in between. The CDR3 contains 15 residues. Germline V CDR1 and CDR2: SGHRS, YFSETQ. CDR3 nucleotides: TGCGCCAGCAGCTTGGATACCGCGGCGGCCTACGAGCAGTACTTC. This codes for CASSLDTAAAYEQYF. Together with reference TRBV5-1 and TRBJ2-7, the CDR3 gives the full variable domain: KAGVTQTPRYLIKTRGQQVTLSCSPISGHRSVSWYQQTPGQGLQFLFEYFSETQRNKGNFPGRFSGRQFSNSRSEMNVSTLELGDSALYLCASSLDTAAAYEQYFGPGTRLTVT.

V is TRBV28 and J is TRBJ2-7; 8 bases map to TRBD1. From germline, CDR1 is MDHEN and CDR2 SYDVKM. The CDR3 loop spans 14 amino acids. V lost 5 bases, J lost 6 bases, and 9 bases stayed unmatched. The CDR3 sequence is CASSPTDRVAEQYF. The CDR3 nucleotides are TGTGCCAGCAGTCCAACGGACAGGGTAGCCGAGCAGTACTTC.

The J gene is TRBJ2-3, the V gene TRBV4-3; 9 bases line up with TRBD2. The CDR3 has 18 amino acids. The germline V gene encodes CDR1 LGHNA and CDR2 YSLEER. Unmatched junction bases numbered 9, after V lost 0 bases and J lost 2 bases. Here the CDR3 reads CASSQDLSGGSPTDTQYF. CDR3 sequence (DNA): TGCGCCAGCAGCCAAGATCTAAGCGGGGGGAGCCCCACAGATACGCAGTATTTT.

The V and J genes are TRBV28 and TRBJ2-1, with TRBD2 matching 9 bases. Trimming at V came to 7 bases and at J to 3 bases, leaving 1 base not matched to a gene. Per germline, CDR1 MDHEN and CDR2 SYDVKM. The CDR3 is 13 amino acids. The CDR3 DNA sequence: TGTGCCAGCAATAGCGGGAGCTACAATGAGCAGTTCTTC. This encodes CASNSGSYNEQFF.

This chain links TRBV6-1 with TRBJ2-3; 7 nucleotides match TRBD1. V lost 6 bases and J lost 5; bases outside the gene matches: 11. Germline V gene lookup returns CDR1 MNHNS and CDR2 SASEGT. The CDR3 covers 15 residues. The CDR3 loop reads CASSPRQGSVDTQYF. The CDR3 region has the DNA TGTGCCAGCAGCCCAAGACAGGGATCGGTAGATACGCAGTATTTT.

The chain is built from TRBV19 and TRBJ1-4, with a weak D call TRBD1 (6 bases). Germline V gene lookup returns CDR1 LNHDA and CDR2 SQIVND (reference sequence). The V end was cut by 5 bases, the J end by 8 bases, with 15 bases between. The CDR3 sequence is 14 residues long. The CDR3 DNA sequence: TGTGCCAGTAGTGGGGCAGGGGTAGGGGAAAAACTGTTTTTT. Translation: CASSGAGVGEKLFF.

The rearrangement joins TRBV29-1 to TRBJ2-1; tentatively, D is TRBD2 (6 bases). CDR3 length: 12 residues. V was trimmed by 8 bases and J by 6 bases, leaving 14 bases between them. Per germline, CDR1 SQVTM and CDR2 ANQGSEA. The CDR3 sequence is CSLPVGGNEQFF. CDR3 DNA: TGCAGCCTCCCGGTGGGGGGCAATGAGCAGTTCTTC.

V and J are TRBV18 and TRBJ1-1; D perhaps matches TRBD1 (5 bases). The CDR3 totals 15 residues. In germline, CDR1 is KGHSH, CDR2 LQKENI. The V end was cut by 1 base, the J end by 0 bases, with 9 bases between. The DNA of the CDR3 is TGTGCCAGCTCACCACGGGGCGGAATGAACACTGAAGCTTTCTTT. Its translation: CASSPRGGMNTEAFF.

The genes are TRBV5-1 and TRBJ1-3; D not resolved. Trimming shortened V by 4 bases and J by 4 bases, and 12 bases separated the two germline ends. This CDR3 is built from 14 residues. CDR1 SGHRS and CDR2 YFSETQ come from the germline V gene. Here the CDR3 DNA reads TGCGCCAGCAGCCTGGGTTATGAGGGAAACACCATATATTTT. Amino acids: CASSLGYEGNTIYF.

The chain joins TRBV4-2 to TRBJ1-5; tentatively, D is TRBD1 (6 bases). Germline CDR1 and CDR2: LGHNA and YNFKEQ. The CDR3 has 15 residues. Trimming shortened V by 1 base and J by 7 bases, and 14 bases separated the two germline ends. CDR3 DNA: TGTGCCAGCAGCCAAGTTGGGCAGGGGATCCAGCCCCAGCATTTT. Its protein product is CASSQVGQGIQPQHF.

V is TRBV9 and J is TRBJ2-1; D perhaps matches TRBD1 (5 bases). Germline CDR1 and CDR2: SGDLS and YYNGEE. V was cut by 0 bases and J by 3 bases, with 10 bases left in between. This CDR3 is built from 15 residues. CDR3 protein: CASSVEQVLYNEQFF. The CDR3 nucleotides are TGTGCCAGCAGCGTAGAACAGGTTCTCTACAATGAGCAGTTCTTC.

This chain links TRBV5-1 with TRBJ1-6; D may be TRBD1 (6 bases). The length of the CDR3 is 16 residues. Trimming removed 1 base at V and 0 bases at J, with 8 bases between. Germline assignment: CDR1 SGHRS and CDR2 YFSETQ. DNA for the CDR3: TGCGCCAGCAGCTTGACAGGGAGCTCCTATAATTCACCCCTCCACTTT. Protein: CASSLTGSSYNSPLHF. The variable domain in full, completed from reference TRBV5-1 and TRBJ1-6, reads KAGVTQTPRYLIKTRGQQVTLSCSPISGHRSVSWYQQTPGQGLQFLFEYFSETQRNKGNFPGRFSGRQFSNSRSEMNVSTLELGDSALYLCASSLTGSSYNSPLHFGNGTRLTVT.

The chain recombines TRBV5-1 with TRBJ2-1; tentatively, D is TRBD2 (6 bases). The V end was cut by 0 bases, the J end by 7 bases, with 11 bases between. Looked up from germline, CDR1 is SGHRS and CDR2 is YFSETQ. There are 14 residues in the CDR3. CDR3 amino acids: CASSLGGLRNEQFF. CDR3 DNA sequence: TGCGCCAGCAGCTTGGGGGGACTCAGGAATGAGCAGTTCTTC.

The V call is TRBV28, the J call TRBJ2-7; 10 bases agree with TRBD1. This CDR3 comprises 14 residues. The V and J ends lost 5 bases and 4 bases, in that order; junction bases with no gene match: 5. Germline CDR1 is MDHEN and CDR2 is SYDVKM. The CDR3 is CASSTRQGAYEQYF. The CDR3 DNA follows: TGTGCCAGCAGTACCCGACAGGGGGCGTACGAGCAGTACTTC.

V gene TRBV13 combines with J gene TRBJ2-7; 9 bases are a match to TRBD1. Germline V gene lookup returns CDR1 PRHDT and CDR2 FYEKMQ (reference sequence). CDR3 length: 15 amino acids. Trimming removed 0 bases from V and 4 bases from J; junction bases left unmatched: 4. In DNA form, the CDR3 reads TGTGCCAGCAGCTTAGGAACAGGGGGCGAGTACGAGCAGTACTTC. Translated, it gives CASSLGTGGEYEQYF.

The V call is TRBV10-1, the J call TRBJ1-6; D call uncertain. V lost 5 bases to trimming and J lost 10 bases, with 12 bases between them. Looked up from germline, CDR1 is WNHNN and CDR2 is SYGVQD (reference sequence). CDR3 length equals 13 residues. CDR3 sequence (DNA): TGCGCCAGCAGTTTAGGAGGGTTCTCACCCCTCCACTTT. Translated: CASSLGGFSPLHF.

This chain joins TRBV9 and TRBJ1-4; D perhaps matches TRBD1 (6 bases). V was pared by 0 bases and J by 8 bases, with 14 bases between. Germline values: CDR1 SGDLS, CDR2 YYNGEE. The CDR3 extends over 15 amino acids. This CDR3 is CASSVGLGGSEKLFF. The DNA for the CDR3 is TGTGCCAGCAGCGTAGGTCTAGGGGGAAGCGAAAAACTGTTTTTT.

The chain recombines TRBV7-9 with TRBJ1-1, with D uncertain. Trimming pared 5 bases from V and 0 bases from J, leaving 19 bases between. CDR3 length: 17 residues. CDR1 SEHNR and CDR2 FQNEAQ come from the germline V gene (reference sequence). CDR3 residues: CASSPQAGSYMNTEAFF. Written as DNA, the CDR3 is TGTGCCAGCAGCCCCCAGGCGGGGTCTTACATGAACACTGAAGCTTTCTTT.

This chain joins TRBV4-2 and TRBJ2-7; D gene uncertain. From germline, CDR1 is LGHNA and CDR2 YNFKEQ. Trimming took off 1 base at V and 5 bases at J, with 9 bases between the two ends. The CDR3 length is 13 residues. CDR3 loop: CASSQVYRDEQYF. Written as DNA, the CDR3 is TGTGCCAGCAGCCAAGTGTATCGCGACGAGCAGTACTTC.

The V gene is TRBV15, the J gene TRBJ2-5; D unclear. Germline assignment: CDR1 LNHNV and CDR2 YYDKDF (reference sequence). The CDR3 consists of 15 residues. Trimming took 0 bases from V and 0 from J, leaving 8 bases between them. CDR3: CATSREATNQETQYF. The CDR3 nucleotides are TGTGCCACCAGCAGAGAGGCGACAAACCAAGAGACCCAGTACTTC.